The following is a T cell receptor (beta chain) sequence with its context. The data are from a study of blood T cell repertoires in COVID-19. The CDR3 has 14 amino acids. Losses at the gene ends were 6 bases for V and 9 bases for J; bases not matched to a gene: 8. In the original processing: Amplification with reference gene primers provided the estimates of nucleated cell counts. Sequencing was performed with immunoSEQ multiplex PCR; in TCRdb, only in-frame clones are kept and a portion is missing. V and J calls and clone size are given by that table; D and trimming were obtained from the DNA. Among approximately 200,000 clones, about 83% were seen once, and the ten largest hold roughly 7%.

The chain uses TRBV23-1 and TRBJ2-2; TRBD1 matches 9 bases. TRBV23-1 is given ORF status, its function remaining uncertain. The specimen was peripheral blood. This sequence was found in a woman in her fifties or sixties with acute or convalescent COVID-19. The DNA for the CDR3 is TGCGCCAGCAGGGGACAGGGCCGAGCCTGGGAGCTGTTTTTT. Translation gives CASRGQGRAWELFF.